This record looks at one T cell receptor (beta chain) sequence and its context. The table came from immunoSEQ multiplex PCR; TCRdb's copy has only in-frame clones and leaves some out. The data show around 110,000 clones, 75% to 90% seen once. The germline gives CDR1 GTSNPN, CDR2 SVGIG (reference sequence). V lost 3 bases to trimming and J lost 8 bases, with 16 bases between them. The CDR3 spans 14 residues. These data are taken from a study of control samples from healthy donors and cancer patients. The V call is TRBV30, the J call TRBJ1-4; a weak D match, TRBD1 (5 bases). Material for sequencing was PBMCs. The receptor comes from a woman in her forties or fifties with colorectal cancer. CDR3 nucleotide sequence: TGTGCCTGGAGCGCCTCAGGGATTCGGGAAAAACTGTTTTTT. This gives the protein CAWSASGIREKLFF.